This section outlines one T cell receptor (beta chain) sequence together with its context. Some clones are missing from TCRdb's copy, which holds only in-frame ones; the method was immunoSEQ multiplex PCR. The table shows about 120,000 clones, with roughly 79% occurring only once. The sample comes from a study of blood T cell repertoires in COVID-19. Study context: The samples span acute and convalescent COVID-19 from the United States, Italy and Spain. Sample material is recorded as cDNA or gDNA derived from T cells, B-cell-depleted T cells, or PBMCs.

This sequence originates from a man in his 70s with active or convalescent COVID-19. Material: peripheral blood.

CDR3 residues: CASSLFGQGVNTEAFF. The CDR3, as DNA: TGCGCCAGCAGTCTGTTCGGACAGGGGGTGAACACTGAAGCTTTCTTT. The J gene is TRBJ1-1, the V gene TRBV4-3; TRBD1 aligns across 10 bases. CDR3 length: 16 amino acids. The germline gives CDR1 LGHNA, CDR2 YSLEER. Losses at the gene ends were 6 bases for V and 0 bases for J; bases not matched to a gene: 7.